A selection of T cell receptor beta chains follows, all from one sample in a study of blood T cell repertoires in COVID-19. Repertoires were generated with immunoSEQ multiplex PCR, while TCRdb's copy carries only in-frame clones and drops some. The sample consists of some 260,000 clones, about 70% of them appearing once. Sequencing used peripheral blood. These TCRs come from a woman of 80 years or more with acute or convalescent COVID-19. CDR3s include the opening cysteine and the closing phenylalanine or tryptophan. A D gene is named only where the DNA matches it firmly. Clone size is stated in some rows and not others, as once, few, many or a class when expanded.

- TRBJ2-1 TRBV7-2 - TGTGCCAGCAGCTCCCAGGGAGGCCATGAGCAGTTCTTC CASSSQGGHEQFF
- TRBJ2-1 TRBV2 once TGTGCCAGCAGTGAACTGGAGTACAATGAGCAGTTCTTC CASSELEYNEQFF
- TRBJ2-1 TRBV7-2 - TGTGCCAGCAGCCTTAACTGGCTCGGGTACAATGAGCAGTTCTTC CASSLNWLGYNEQFF
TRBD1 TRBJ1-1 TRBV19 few TGTGCCAGTAGTCATAGGACAGGGGGCTCCACTGAAGCTTTCTTT CASSHRTGGSTEAFF
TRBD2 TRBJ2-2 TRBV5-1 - TGCGCCAGCAGCTTAGGGACTAGTGACGGGGAGCTGTTTTTT CASSLGTSDGELFF
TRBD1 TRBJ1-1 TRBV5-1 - TGCGCCAGCAGCTGGGAGACAGGGCCGACGAACACTGAAGCTTTCTTT CASSWETGPTNTEAFF
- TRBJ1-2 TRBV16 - TGTGCCAGCAGCCAATATAAACAGTGGCATGGCTACACCTTC CASSQYKQWHGYTF
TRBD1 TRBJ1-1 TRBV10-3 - TGTGCCATCAGTGGACAGGGTATGAACACTGAAGCTTTCTTT CAISGQGMNTEAFF
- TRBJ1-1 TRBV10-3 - TGTGCCATCAGTGGCCAGGGAAATTTGAACACTGAAGCTTTCTTT CAISGQGNLNTEAFF
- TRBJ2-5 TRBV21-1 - TGTGCCAGCAGCAAATTCCGGAACGGGACAGGGGTCCAGAACCACCAAGAGACCCAGTACTTC CASSKFRNGTGVQNHQETQYF
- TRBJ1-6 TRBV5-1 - TGCGCCAGCAGCGCAGGACTCGATAGCTCCTATAATTCACCCCTCCACTTT CASSAGLDSSYNSPLHF
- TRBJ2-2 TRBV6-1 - TGTGCCAGCAGTGAAGAAAACGTAGCCGGCGGGGAGCTGTTTTTT CASSEENVAGGELFF
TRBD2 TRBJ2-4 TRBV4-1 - TGCGCCAGCAGCCAAGATGCGGGACTAGCGGGAGGAAGGGGTGTCAAAAACATTCAGTACTTC CASSQDAGLAGGRGVKNIQYF
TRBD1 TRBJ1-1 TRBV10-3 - TGTGCCATCAGTGAGGCGGGACAGGAAAGGACTGAAGCTTTCTTT CAISEAGQERTEAFF
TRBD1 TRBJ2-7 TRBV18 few TGTGCCAGCTCACCATCTATTAAAGGGACAGGGGGTAGTTACGAGCAGTACTTC CASSPSIKGTGGSYEQYF
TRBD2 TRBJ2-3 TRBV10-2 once TGCGCCAGCAGTGACTCAAGCCTTCGGGAGGGCCGCGATACGCAGTATTTT CASSDSSLREGRDTQYF
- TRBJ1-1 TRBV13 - TGTGCCAGCAGCCATCGGACAGCCTTGAACACTGAAGCTTTCTTT CASSHRTALNTEAFF
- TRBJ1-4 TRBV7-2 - TGTGCCAGCAGCCCCTCTCCCGGACGGGGGGATAATGAAAAACTGTTTTTT CASSPSPGRGDNEKLFF
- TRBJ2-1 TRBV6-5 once TGTGCCAGCAGTTACCGAGGGTTGGCCTATGAGCAGTTCTTC CASSYRGLAYEQFF
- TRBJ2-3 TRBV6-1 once TGTGCCAGCAGTGAAGTCGGCATGGGGCTCCGACCAGATACGCAGTATTTT CASSEVGMGLRPDTQYF
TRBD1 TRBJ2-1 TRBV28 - TGTGCCAGCAGCCGACAGGGGCCAGAATACAGTGAGCAGTTCTTC CASSRQGPEYSEQFF
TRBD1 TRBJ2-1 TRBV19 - TGTGCCAGTAGTTTAGGGGGCAGTCCCCCCTACAATGAGCAGTTCTTC CASSLGGSPPYNEQFF
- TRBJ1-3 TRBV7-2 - TGTGCCAGCAGACCAGGGGCTGGGTTAGGAAACACCATATATTTT CASRPGAGLGNTIYF
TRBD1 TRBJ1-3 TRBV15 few TGTGCCACCAGCAGAGGCGACAGGGGGCTGGGAAACACCATATATTTT CATSRGDRGLGNTIYF
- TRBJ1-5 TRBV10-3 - TGTGCCATCAGTGAAACAGCAAATTATAGCAATCAGCCCCAGCATTTT CAISETANYSNQPQHF
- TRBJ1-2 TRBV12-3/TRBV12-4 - TGTGCCAGCAGTTCGGGGGTTAGTGGCTACACCTTC CASSSGVSGYTF
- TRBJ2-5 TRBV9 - TGTGCCAGCAGCTCAGGGAAGGTCGGTTCCGGGACCCAGTACTTC CASSSGKVGSGTQYF